This TCR beta chain was sequenced in a study of cytomegalovirus exposure and HLA in healthy donors. The study ran its PCR with 60 Vbeta and 13 Jbeta primers. Assay used: immunoSEQ multiplex PCR; TCRdb lists only in-frame clones, some missing. Among roughly 160,000 clones listed, nearly 80% were seen once. To note about this clone: Its antigen remains unknown.

The CDR3 has 15 residues. After removal of 5 bases from V and 5 bases from J, the junction contained 7 bases not matched to a gene. Germline V gene data show CDR1 as SGHTA and CDR2 as FQGTGA. Study conclusions and caveats: Listed as cytomegalovirus-associated were roughly 180 TCR beta chains. In vitro experiments confirmed that a few CMV-associated chains were specific for CMV antigens. Later analysis associated a missense DCLRE1C variant with TCR beta V- and J-gene trimming. A cluster of highly shared sequence variants was likely a sequencing artifact.

This receptor was identified in a man in his forties or fifties in good health and CMV-seropositive. The sample comprised PBMCs. This chain connects TRBV7-3 to TRBJ1-4, with TRBD1 matching over 8 bases. In nucleotides, the CDR3 is TGTGCCAGCAGCCCAGGGACAGGCCGAAATGAAAAACTGTTTTTT. It specifies CASSPGTGRNEKLFF.